The clone carrying this T cell receptor (beta chain) occurred a few times. This sample was included in a study of neurological immune-mediated disorders. The method for making cDNA was 5'RACE, and it used 10-nucleotide random UMIs. MiXCR, run by TCRdb on the 5' RACE reads, gives a single entry per CDR3 protein. The table has roughly 80,000 distinct CDR3 sequences, under 13% seen once. The trim removed 4 bases at V and 15 bases at J, leaving 10 bases unmatched. Germline V lookup: CDR1 SGHDN, CDR2 FVKESK. The CDR3 is 14 amino acids. Sequencing was carried out using PBMCs. The receptor was derived from a man aged 35 to 55 in good health. The gene calls are TRBV14 and TRBJ2-1; the match to TRBD2 covers 12 bases. The CDR3 coding sequence is TGTGCCAGCAGCCCAGTTAGACTAGCGGGAGTCCCGTTCTTC. This translates into CASSPVRLAGVPFF.